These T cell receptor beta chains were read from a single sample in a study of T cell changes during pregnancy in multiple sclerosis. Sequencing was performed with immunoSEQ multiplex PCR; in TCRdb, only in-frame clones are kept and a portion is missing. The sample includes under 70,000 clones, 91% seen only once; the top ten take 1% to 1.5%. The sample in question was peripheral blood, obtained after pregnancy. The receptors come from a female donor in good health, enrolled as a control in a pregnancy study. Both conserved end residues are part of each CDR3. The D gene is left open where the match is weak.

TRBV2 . CASSEARGTDTQYF
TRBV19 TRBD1 CASSLSRDRGILNQPQHF
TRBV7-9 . CASSLDAGVSYEQYF
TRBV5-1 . CASSLERHTNTEAFF
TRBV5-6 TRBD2 CASSPGGAYEQYF
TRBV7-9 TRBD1 CASSWDRGLDTIYF
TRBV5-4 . CASSLWGGPDTQYF
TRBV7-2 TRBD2 CASSLSSGGTQETQYF
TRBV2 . CASSAEDRTYVSNSPLHF
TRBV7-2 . CASSPSSNQPQHF
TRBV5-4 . CASSLAGVGNSPLHF
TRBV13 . CASSPDRLYEQYF
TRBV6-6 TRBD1 CASRPGTDNTGELFF
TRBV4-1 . CASSQVLLNTEAFF
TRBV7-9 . CASSLAPWGHPEAFF
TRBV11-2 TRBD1 CASSLAVAHRGGYTF
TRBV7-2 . CASSLQGGVGYGYTF
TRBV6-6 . CASGQGGGNSPLHF
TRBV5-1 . CASSLVGTDTEAFF
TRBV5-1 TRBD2 CASSFTSGDTDTQYF
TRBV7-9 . CASSYGQLNTEAFF
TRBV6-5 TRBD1 CASCRTGGNYGYTF
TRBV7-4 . CASSLEGRARYF
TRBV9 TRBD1 CASSAGTDGNTIYF
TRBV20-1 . CSAYRDDTQYF
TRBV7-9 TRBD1 CASSVDMGQGAIQYF
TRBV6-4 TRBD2 CASSESGAGELFF